Shown below are 16 T cell receptor beta chains from a single sample sequenced in a study of blood T cell repertoires in COVID-19. Clones were read by immunoSEQ multiplex PCR, and TCRdb kept only the in-frame ones, dropping some. The sample has 55,000 or so clones, about 87% seen once. The source material was peripheral blood. These receptors were obtained from a man in his forties with COVID-19, enrolled during active disease.

In this sample, this clone turned up a few times. The rearrangement uses TRBV10-3 and TRBJ1-5; D gene unclear. V dropped 4 bases and J dropped 0 bases, with 16 bases sitting between them. CDR1 and CDR2 from the germline V gene are ENHRY and SYGVKD. The CDR3 runs 17 residues. CDR3 coding DNA: TGTGCCATCAGTGCCATGGCAGGCGATAATAGCAATCAGCCCCAGCATTTT. Residues: CAISAMAGDNSNQPQHF.

The CDR3 is CASSQSAGSFAEAFF. The DNA of the CDR3 is TGCGCCAGCAGCCAATCGGCGGGGTCGTTCGCTGAAGCTTTCTTT. The chain links TRBV4-1 to TRBJ1-1, with D hard to call. The CDR3 runs 15 residues. Germline lookup yields CDR1 MGHRA and CDR2 YSYEKL. The V and J ends lost 2 bases and 6 bases respectively, with 16 bases between them.

The rearrangement uses TRBV4-2 and TRBJ2-5, with D possibly TRBD1 on 5 matching bases. V was trimmed by 2 bases and J by 1 base, leaving 11 bases between them. The CDR3 length is 15 residues. The germline CDR1 and CDR2 sequences are LGHNA and YNFKEQ. CDR3 bases: TGTGCCAGCAGCCAAATAGGGGTGACCCAAGAGACCCAGTACTTC. Translation gives CASSQIGVTQETQYF.

The rearrangement links TRBV3-1 (or the pseudogene TRBV3-2) to TRBJ1-2; 10 bases align to TRBD1. Germline CDR1 reads LGHDT; CDR2 reads YNNKEL (reference sequence). J lost 4 bases, V lost 3 bases, and 5 bases had no gene match. The CDR3 is 15 residues long. The CDR3 region has the DNA TGTGCCAGCAGCCACCACCGGGACAGGGGCTATGGCTACACCTTC. It encodes CASSHHRDRGYGYTF.

The chain carries TRBV7-2 and TRBJ2-1, with 8 bases that match TRBD2. The V gene's germline CDR1 is SGHTA and CDR2 FQGNSA. Trimming cost V 1 base and J 11 bases; bases outside gene matches: 1. The CDR3 has 12 amino acids. The CDR3 bases are TGTGCCAGCAGCTTAGGCGGGAGGAAGCAGTTCTTC. Protein product: CASSLGGRKQFF.

This sequence joins TRBV5-8 and TRBJ2-7, with D unclear. CDR1 is SGHTS and CDR2 is YDEGEE in the germline V gene. This CDR3 comprises 15 residues. The germline V and J ends were trimmed by 1 base and 0 bases, with 11 bases remaining between them. In DNA form, the CDR3 reads TGTGCCAGCAGCTTGTTTTCAGGTAGCTCCTACGAGCAGTACTTC. It is translated as CASSLFSGSSYEQYF.

The V and J genes are TRBV9 and TRBJ1-4, with 7 bases fitting TRBD1. V was pared by 3 bases and J by 5 bases, with 7 bases of the junction left unmatched. Germline V gene lookup returns CDR1 SGDLS and CDR2 YYNGEE. The CDR3 runs to 15 residues. CDR3 coding DNA: TGTGCCAGCAGCGCCCGACAGGGAGGAAATGAAAAACTGTTTTTT. Its protein is CASSARQGGNEKLFF. The full variable domain, rest sourced from reference TRBV9 and TRBJ1-4, is DSGVTQTPKHLITATGQRVTLRCSPRSGDLSVYWYQQSLDQGLQFLIQYYNGEERAKGNILERFSAQQFPDLHSELNLSSLELGDSALYFCASSARQGGNEKLFFGSGTQLSVL.

CDR3 protein: CASSLFPTGSGEQYF. The CDR3 bases are TGTGCCAGCAGTTTATTCCCGACAGGTTCGGGGGAGCAGTACTTC. J is TRBJ2-7 and V is TRBV27; possibly TRBD1 for D (6 bases). The V gene's germline CDR1 is MNHEY and CDR2 SMNVEV (reference sequence). There are 15 residues in the CDR3. The germline V and J ends were trimmed by 1 base and 7 bases, with 17 bases remaining between them.

This rearrangement joins TRBV27 to TRBJ2-7; D is undetermined. CDR1 MNHEY and CDR2 SMNVEV come from the germline V gene (reference sequence). The CDR3 totals 15 residues. Deletions cut 4 bases from V and 1 base from J, with 14 bases between. CDR3 bases: TGTGCCAGCAGTTCGTACGAGACTGCATCCTACGAGCAGTACTTC. Amino acids: CASSSYETASYEQYF.

The V gene is TRBV9, the J gene TRBJ1-2; D remains ambiguous. The CDR3 is 14 residues long. Germline V gene sequence: CDR1 SGDLS, CDR2 YYNGEE. The ends were cut back, 1 base at V and 0 bases at J, with 7 bases in the middle. CDR3 loop: CASSVSPANYGYTF. As DNA, the CDR3 is TGTGCCAGCAGCGTAAGTCCAGCTAACTATGGCTACACCTTC.

CDR3 in DNA: TGCAGCGTTCGGACAGGGGGCTACGAGCAGTACTTC. Its translation is CSVRTGGYEQYF. The V call is TRBV29-1, the J call TRBJ2-7; 10 bases match TRBD1. Germline CDR1 and CDR2: SQVTM and ANQGSEA. Trimming took 5 bases from V and 3 from J; bases not matched to a gene: 1. This CDR3 contains 12 residues.

The CDR3 is CASSEVGWVNGPGTQYF. CDR3 coding DNA: TGTGCCAGCAGTGAGGTGGGGTGGGTCAACGGTCCAGGGACGCAGTATTTT. V and J are TRBV6-1 and TRBJ2-3, with D possibly TRBD1 on 5 matching bases. This CDR3 is 17 amino acids long. Germline lookup yields CDR1 MNHNS and CDR2 SASEGT. V lost 3 bases, J lost 9 bases, and 25 bases lay in between.

The chain couples TRBV11-3 to TRBJ2-5, with 7 nucleotides matching TRBD1. The CDR3 spans 16 residues. The V gene end was trimmed by 1 base and the J gene end by 4 bases; junction bases not matched to a gene: 9. Germline V CDR1 and CDR2: SGHNT, YENEEA. The CDR3 sequence: CASSLGQGALGETQYF. CDR3 sequence (DNA): TGTGCCAGCAGCTTAGGACAGGGAGCGTTGGGAGAGACCCAGTACTTC.

The CDR3 DNA reads as TGTGCCAGCTCACCTCTCCCTAGCGGGGGAGCCGAGACCCAGTACTTC. Its protein is CASSPLPSGGAETQYF. The chain links TRBV18 to TRBJ2-5; 10 bases map to TRBD2. This CDR3 comprises 16 residues. From germline, CDR1 is KGHSH and CDR2 LQKENI. Trimming cost V 3 bases and J 5 bases; bases outside gene matches: 9. Drawing the rest from reference TRBV18 and TRBJ2-5, the complete variable domain is NAGVMQNPRHLVRRRGQEARLRCSPMKGHSHVYWYRQLPEEGLKFMVYLQKENIIDESGMPKERFSAEFPKEGPSILRIQQVVRGDSAAYFCASSPLPSGGAETQYFGPGTRLLVL.

J is TRBJ1-2 and V is TRBV6-5; D ambiguous. Germline loops: CDR1 MNHEY, CDR2 SVGAGI. The CDR3 covers 11 residues. V was pared by 4 bases and J by 4 bases, with 4 bases between. The CDR3 DNA follows: TGTGCCAGCAGTTCCATCTATGGCTACACCTTC. Protein sequence: CASSSIYGYTF.

The chain recombines TRBV30 with TRBJ1-1; D gene uncertain. The CDR3 sequence is 13 residues long. V was shortened by 8 bases and J by 0 bases, with 13 bases between the two germline ends. Looked up from germline, CDR1 is GTSNPN and CDR2 is SVGIG (reference sequence). CDR3 loop: CARVRLMNTEAFF. CDR3 coding DNA: TGTGCCCGAGTCCGACTCATGAACACTGAAGCTTTCTTT.